The 32 T cell receptor beta chains in this list originate from one sample, sequenced in a study of blood T cell repertoires in COVID-19 (dated by TCRdb to the early 2020s). The library relied on the immunoSEQ multiplex PCR assay. TCRdb mirrors the immuneACCESS table, restricted to in-frame sequences. Some clones are absent from its copies; in checked studies, under half trace to an unresolved V gene, and the reason for the others is unknown. The sample table holds approximately 190,000 clones, of which approximately 90% were seen once. The ten largest make up around 25% of the sample. The material sequenced was PBMCs or T cells enriched from blood (not recorded which). The receptors originated from a woman aged 40 to 50 in a cohort exposed to, infected with or recovered from COVID-19 (not recorded which).

This chain joins TRBV10-3 and TRBJ2-7; TRBD1 might be the D (6 bases). Germline V CDR1 and CDR2: ENHRY, SYGVKD. The length of the CDR3 is 16 residues. The V end lost 4 bases, the J end lost 0 bases, and 16 bases lay between the germline ends. The CDR3 nucleotides are TGTGCCATCAGTGTCCTAGAGGGGACACACTCCTACGAGCAGTACTTC. This translates into CAISVLEGTHSYEQYF.

The chain recombines TRBV2 with TRBJ1-5; no clear D gene. CDR3 length: 17 residues. Trimming took 4 bases from V and 2 from J, leaving 18 bases between them. The germline gives CDR1 SNHLY, CDR2 FYNNEI. The CDR3: CASSATVKVDGNQPQHF. CDR3 DNA sequence: TGTGCCAGCAGTGCAACAGTCAAAGTGGATGGCAATCAGCCCCAGCATTTT.

This chain uses TRBV27 with TRBJ1-3; D unclear. CDR1 and CDR2 from the germline V gene are MNHEY and SMNVEV (reference sequence). The CDR3 spans 14 residues. V gave up 3 bases and J gave up 2 bases, with 8 bases separating them. The CDR3 reads CASSFGGAGNTIYF. For the CDR3, the DNA is TGTGCCAGCAGTTTCGGTGGAGCTGGAAACACCATATATTTT.

J is TRBJ2-5 and V is TRBV27; 11 bases agree with TRBD2. Unmatched junction bases numbered 1, after V lost 3 bases and J lost 4 bases. Germline V gives CDR1 MNHEY, CDR2 SMNVEV (reference sequence). There are 14 residues in the CDR3. CDR3 loop: CASSFTSGRETQYF. The CDR3 coding sequence is TGTGCCAGCAGTTTTACTAGCGGGAGAGAGACCCAGTACTTC.

The gene calls are TRBV14 and TRBJ1-6; the D is unclear. The length of the CDR3 is 15 residues. Per the germline V gene, CDR1 is SGHDN and CDR2 is FVKESK. V was cut by 1 base and J by 3 bases, with 7 bases left in between. Written as DNA, the CDR3 is TGTGCCAGCAGCCAAGCGGGAAACTATAATTCACCCCTCCACTTT. Amino acids: CASSQAGNYNSPLHF.

The chain carries TRBV29-1 and TRBJ1-1; 7 bases are shared with TRBD1. The CDR3 is made up of 14 amino acids. Germline V lookup: CDR1 SQVTM, CDR2 ANQGSEA. The junction had 5 bases not matched to a gene; V was cut back by 4 bases and J by 0 bases. The CDR3, as DNA: TGCAGCGTTGCAGGGGGATCCATGAACACTGAAGCTTTCTTT. Its protein is CSVAGGSMNTEAFF.

The CDR3 loop reads CSAAGKTVSNQPQHF. CDR3 DNA sequence: TGCAGCGCCGCGGGAAAGACAGTTAGCAATCAGCCCCAGCATTTT. The J gene is TRBJ1-5, the V gene TRBV29-1, with a possible D match to TRBD1 (5 bases). V lost 7 bases to trimming and J lost 0 bases, with 16 bases between them. From germline, CDR1 is SQVTM and CDR2 ANQGSEA. The CDR3 sequence is 15 residues long.

The J gene is TRBJ2-7, the V gene TRBV7-9, with 7 bases matching TRBD1. CDR1 is SEHNR, CDR2 FQNEAQ, per germline (reference sequence). The ends lost 5 bases at V and 7 bases at J; junction bases unmatched: 11. There are 14 residues in the CDR3. CDR3 bases: TGTGCCAGCAGCCCCGGGGACAGTCTGATGGAGCAGTACTTC. It encodes CASSPGDSLMEQYF.

The chain links TRBV4-3 to TRBJ2-7; D may be TRBD2 (5 bases). The CDR3 is 15 amino acids. Germline-derived CDR1 and CDR2 are LGHNA and YSLEER. V dropped 3 bases and J dropped 2 bases, with 14 bases sitting between them. The CDR3 here is CASSQFLAPTYEQYF. CDR3 DNA: TGCGCCAGCAGCCAGTTCCTAGCCCCGACCTACGAGCAGTACTTC.

The genes are TRBV19 and TRBJ1-6; D is undetermined. With 6 bases removed from V and 0 bases from J, the gap between germline ends came to 9 bases. In germline, CDR1 is LNHDA, CDR2 SQIVND (reference sequence). The CDR3 is 15 residues long. This CDR3 is CASSSASSYNSPLHF. CDR3 coding DNA: TGTGCCAGTAGCTCCGCGAGCTCCTATAATTCACCCCTCCACTTT. Variable domain in full (rest from reference TRBV19 and TRBJ1-6): DGGITQSPKYLFRKEGQNVTLSCEQNLNHDAMYWYRQDPGQGLRLIYYSQIVNDFQKGDIAEGYSVSREKKESFPLTVTSAQKNPTAFYLCASSSASSYNSPLHFGNGTRLTVT.

This chain connects TRBV7-9 to TRBJ1-2, with 8 bases lining up with TRBD1. Germline CDR1 and CDR2: SEHNR and FQNEAQ (reference sequence). V trimming: 1 base; J trimming: 7 bases; junction bases outside the gene matches: 8. CDR3 size: 15 residues. This CDR3 is CASSLEQGVPLGYTF. The CDR3 coding sequence is TGTGCCAGCAGCTTAGAACAGGGGGTCCCTCTTGGCTACACCTTC.

This chain links TRBV6-5 with TRBJ2-7; D not certain. In germline, CDR1 is MNHEY, CDR2 SVGAGI. Trimming removed 6 bases at V and 5 bases at J, with 8 bases between. The CDR3 spans 11 residues. CDR3 amino acids: CASSPRDEQYF. CDR3 sequence (DNA): TGTGCCAGCAGCCCCCGGGACGAGCAGTACTTC.

The rearrangement uses TRBV4-1 and TRBJ2-7; TRBD2 might be the D (5 bases). The CDR3 extends over 15 amino acids. Germline V gene sequence: CDR1 MGHRA, CDR2 YSYEKL. Trimming took off 4 bases at V and 6 bases at J, with 19 bases between the two ends. In DNA form, the CDR3 reads TGCGCCAGCAGCCGCTCGGGTGGAGAGGGCTCCGAGCAGTACTTC. Amino acids: CASSRSGGEGSEQYF.

The genes are TRBV5-6 and TRBJ2-7; TRBD2 matches at 7 bases. The germline CDR1 and CDR2 sequences are SGHDT and YYEEEE. CDR3 length: 13 residues. The trim removed 4 bases at V and 5 bases at J, leaving 6 bases unmatched. CDR3 in amino acids: CASSRGRGDEQYF. For the CDR3, the DNA is TGTGCCAGCAGCCGGGGACGGGGGGACGAGCAGTACTTC.

The genes are TRBV5-1 and TRBJ1-2; D is perhaps TRBD1 (6 bases). V lost 1 base and J lost 2, with 9 bases in between. Germline-derived CDR1 and CDR2 are SGHRS and YFSETQ. CDR3 length equals 14 residues. CDR3 residues: CASSLQGHNYGYTF. The CDR3 region has the DNA TGCGCCAGCAGCTTGCAGGGACACAACTATGGCTACACCTTC.

The chain links TRBV9 to TRBJ2-3; 13 bases map to TRBD2. Germline assignment: CDR1 SGDLS and CDR2 YYNGEE. This CDR3 region has 16 residues. Trimming at V came to 2 bases and at J to 5 bases, leaving 5 bases not matched to a gene. CDR3 protein: CASSVGLAGSGDTQYF. The CDR3 DNA follows: TGTGCCAGCAGCGTGGGACTAGCGGGGAGTGGAGATACGCAGTATTTT. The whole variable domain, remainder taken from reference TRBV9 and TRBJ2-3, is DSGVTQTPKHLITATGQRVTLRCSPRSGDLSVYWYQQSLDQGLQFLIQYYNGEERAKGNILERFSAQQFPDLHSELNLSSLELGDSALYFCASSVGLAGSGDTQYFGPGTRLTVL.

This chain uses TRBV6-5 with TRBJ1-2; 8 bases match TRBD1. The J segment lost 7 bases and the V segment lost 6 bases, leaving 10 bases of the junction unmatched. The CDR3 spans 14 residues. CDR1 and CDR2 (germline): MNHEY, SVGAGI. CDR3 in amino acids: CASSAETGASGYTF. DNA for the CDR3: TGTGCCAGCAGCGCCGAGACAGGGGCGAGTGGCTACACCTTC.

This chain uses TRBV9 with TRBJ1-1, with D perhaps matching TRBD1 (5 bases). Trimming pared 2 bases from V and 2 bases from J, leaving 10 bases between. CDR1 and CDR2 (germline): SGDLS, YYNGEE. The CDR3 totals 14 residues. The CDR3 DNA reads TGTGCCAGCAGCGTTCGGGGGGTAAACACTGAAGCTTTCTTT. As protein: CASSVRGVNTEAFF.

This clone came up once. This chain links TRBV7-7 with TRBJ2-1; no clear D gene. Between the trimmed V and J ends, which lost 0 bases and 4 bases, there was a span of 7 bases. CDR3 length equals 14 residues. Germline loops: CDR1 SSHAT, CDR2 FNYEAQ (reference sequence). CDR3 sequence reads: CASSLALEYNEQFF. CDR3 nucleotides: TGTGCCAGCAGCTTAGCATTAGAATACAATGAGCAGTTCTTC.

The chain uses TRBV4-1 and TRBJ2-2, with 11 bases aligning to TRBD1. The junction had 5 bases not matched to a gene; V was cut back by 3 bases and J by 8 bases. The CDR3 loop spans 15 amino acids. CDR1 MGHRA and CDR2 YSYEKL come from the germline V gene. CDR3 bases: TGCGCCAGCAGCCAGAGGACAGGGGGCGGGGGGGAGCTGTTTTTT. This gives the protein CASSQRTGGGGELFF.

The chain uses TRBV11-2 and TRBJ2-1; TRBD1 matches 11 bases. Germline CDR1 and CDR2: SGHAT and FQNNGV. With V trimmed by 1 base and J by 4 bases, 3 bases remained unmatched. CDR3 length equals 16 residues. CDR3 sequence (DNA): TGTGCCAGCAGCTTAGTGGGGACAGGGGGATACAATGAGCAGTTCTTC. This encodes CASSLVGTGGYNEQFF.

The chain uses TRBV15 and TRBJ2-1, with 9 bases identical to TRBD2. The V gene's germline CDR1 is LNHNV and CDR2 YYDKDF (reference sequence). The CDR3 is 15 amino acids. Trimming cost V 7 bases and J 4 bases; bases outside gene matches: 8. This chain's CDR3 is CATTWGTSKYNEQFF. For the CDR3, the DNA is TGTGCCACCACTTGGGGGACTAGCAAATACAATGAGCAGTTCTTC. The full variable domain, in which reference TRBV15 and TRBJ2-1 provide the parts outside the CDR3, is DAMVIQNPRYQVTQFGKPVTLSCSQTLNHNVMYWYQQKSSQAPKLLFHYYDKDFNNEADTPDNFQSRRPNTSFCFLDIRSPGLGDTAMYLCATTWGTSKYNEQFFGPGTRLTVL.

The chain has TRBV29-1 and TRBJ1-1; TRBD1 agrees at 7 bases. J was trimmed by 4 bases and V by 7 bases; bases with no gene match: 15. The CDR3 is 15 residues long. The V gene's germline CDR1 is SQVTM and CDR2 ANQGSEA. The CDR3 loop reads CSAPIGGAEPTEAFF. In DNA, the CDR3 is TGCAGCGCCCCTATAGGGGGCGCCGAACCCACTGAAGCTTTCTTT.

This sequence joins TRBV5-6 and TRBJ2-5; D is possibly TRBD2 (6 bases). This CDR3 region has 14 residues. Between the trimmed V and J ends, which lost 4 bases and 2 bases, there was a span of 12 bases. Germline V gives CDR1 SGHDT, CDR2 YYEEEE. The CDR3 sequence: CASSAAGRQETQYF. In DNA form, the CDR3 reads TGTGCCAGCAGCGCTGCCGGGAGACAAGAGACCCAGTACTTC.

The chain combines TRBV4-3 with TRBJ2-7; D remains ambiguous. Germline V lookup: CDR1 LGHNA, CDR2 YSLEER. This CDR3 is built from 15 residues. The V and J ends lost 1 base and 1 base respectively, with 11 bases between them. The DNA for the CDR3 is TGCGCCAGCAGCCAAGGAGTCGGTTTATCCTACGAGCAGTACTTC. Translating it yields CASSQGVGLSYEQYF.

CDR3 protein: CASRQDRDNQPQHF. Here the CDR3 DNA reads TGTGCCAGCAGACAGGACAGAGACAATCAGCCCCAGCATTTT. The chain has TRBV6-5 and TRBJ1-5, with D perhaps TRBD1 (6 bases). The germline V gene encodes CDR1 MNHEY and CDR2 SVGAGI. V was pared by 6 bases and J by 3 bases, with 12 bases between. The CDR3 extends over 14 amino acids.

This sequence joins TRBV19 and TRBJ2-2; 14 bases map to TRBD2. Unmatched junction bases numbered 11, after V lost 3 bases and J lost 5 bases. The CDR3 contains 19 residues. CDR1 is LNHDA, CDR2 SQIVND, per germline (reference sequence). Here the CDR3 DNA reads TGTGCCAGTAGTATGCGCCCGGGACTAGCGGGGGTTGGGACCGGGGAGCTGTTTTTT. Its translation is CASSMRPGLAGVGTGELFF.

CDR3 amino acids: CASSLYRGPTYEQYF. The CDR3 region has the DNA TGTGCCAGCAGCTTATACAGGGGGCCCACCTACGAGCAGTACTTC. The chain has TRBV11-2 and TRBJ2-7, with 9 bases identical to TRBD1. This CDR3 contains 15 residues. V lost 2 bases, J lost 2 bases, and 4 bases stayed unmatched. Germline V gene sequence: CDR1 SGHAT, CDR2 FQNNGV.

This chain joins TRBV2 and TRBJ2-3; 8 nucleotides agree with TRBD2. This CDR3 is built from 16 residues. The germline V gene encodes CDR1 SNHLY and CDR2 FYNNEI. The V segment lost 7 bases and the J segment 0 bases; nucleotides outside the gene matches: 9. This CDR3 reads CASIQRGSSSTDTQYF. The CDR3 DNA follows: TGTGCCAGCATCCAGCGGGGGAGCTCTAGCACAGATACGCAGTATTTT.

This sequence joins TRBV29-1 and TRBJ1-1; 9 positions match TRBD1. V trimming: 4 bases; J trimming: 4 bases; junction bases outside the gene matches: 1. The CDR3 sequence is 12 residues long. The germline gives CDR1 SQVTM, CDR2 ANQGSEA. The CDR3 protein is CSVGGQGTEAFF. DNA of the CDR3: TGCAGCGTTGGGGGACAGGGCACTGAAGCTTTCTTT.

The chain is built from TRBV11-2 and TRBJ2-7; D is undetermined. V lost 3 bases and J lost 4, with 13 bases in between. This CDR3 has 14 residues. Germline values: CDR1 SGHAT, CDR2 FQNNGV. This CDR3 is CASSFVGRIYEQYF. For the CDR3, the DNA is TGTGCCAGCAGCTTCGTAGGCAGGATTTACGAGCAGTACTTC.

The chain recombines TRBV7-8 with TRBJ2-1, with D possibly TRBD2 on 6 matching bases. Germline-derived CDR1 and CDR2 are SGHVS and FQNEAQ. This CDR3 region has 14 residues. V lost 3 bases to trimming and J lost 7 bases, with 13 bases between them. The CDR3 reads CASSFTGELNEQFF. CDR3 nucleotides: TGTGCCAGCAGCTTTACGGGGGAGCTTAATGAGCAGTTCTTC.